Sequencing of this T cell receptor (beta chain) was carried out in a study of post-analysis software for immune sequencing data. A note on this clonotype: Its antigen is still unknown.

Carried by the TCR beta cDNA libraries were unique molecular identifiers. Using its own MiXCR run on the PCR reads, TCRdb lists one record per CDR3 protein. This sample has 400,000 to 500,000 distinct CDR3 sequences; 39% occur once, and the top ten carry approximately 7.1%. The study's findings and limits: When patients were compared with controls, 5 or 6 TRBV segments were more frequent, TRBV5-6, TRBV5-1 and TRBV20-1 among them.

This CDR3 has 17 amino acids. After removal of 6 bases from V and 6 bases from J, the junction contained 14 bases not matched to a gene. Looked up from germline, CDR1 is MNHNS and CDR2 is SASEGT. This TCR came from a girl aged 2-10 years with multiple sclerosis. The sample comprised blood. The chain has TRBV6-1 and TRBJ1-6; 7 bases align to TRBD1. Written as DNA, the CDR3 is TGTGCCAGCAGCCGTAAGACAGGGCTCGAGAGTAATTCACCCCTCCACTTT. Protein product: CASSRKTGLESNSPLHF.